The rows below give T cell receptor beta chains drawn from one sample of a study of cytomegalovirus exposure and HLA in healthy donors. The protocol was immunoSEQ multiplex PCR, while the TCRdb copy is restricted to in-frame clones and leaves out a portion. The data contain around 180,000 clones, about 84% of them singletons. Sample: PBMCs. All receptors derive from a man aged 18 to 30 in good health and CMV-seronegative. Both conserved end residues are part of each CDR3. The D gene is left open where the match is weak. Expanded clones get a size class; other rows say once, few or many, or leave the size out.

J gene | V gene | D gene | clone size | CDR3 protein | CDR3 DNA
TRBJ2-7 | TRBV30 | TRBD2 | NA | CAWSVFSGSSSYEQYF | TGTGCCTGGAGTGTTTTTAGCGGGAGTAGCTCCTACGAGCAGTACTTC
TRBJ2-7 | TRBV5-1 | NA | NA | CASRQGGEQYF | TGCGCCAGCAGACAGGGTGGAGAGCAGTACTTC
TRBJ1-2 | TRBV4-1 | TRBD1 | NA | CASSPDRGLRGYTF | TGCGCCAGCAGCCCCGACAGGGGGCTGCGGGGCTACACCTTC
TRBJ1-5 | TRBV18 | NA | once | CASSPPGLSQPQHF | TGTGCCAGCTCACCACCGGGCCTCTCGCAGCCCCAGCATTTT
TRBJ2-3 | TRBV4-2 | TRBD2 | NA | CASSQEQLAGGPDTQYF | TGTGCCAGCAGCCAAGAACAACTAGCGGGGGGGCCAGATACGCAGTATTTT
TRBJ2-3 | TRBV13 | TRBD2 | NA | CASSPGTSGGSQYF | TGTGCCAGCAGCCCCGGGACTAGCGGGGGATCGCAGTATTTT
TRBJ1-4 | TRBV28 | NA | NA | CASSLNYPPRELFF | TGTGCCAGCAGTTTAAACTACCCCCCCCGGGAACTGTTTTTT
TRBJ2-1 | TRBV11-3 | TRBD2 | NA | CASSPLAGAKDEQFF | TGTGCCAGCAGCCCTTTAGCGGGAGCAAAAGATGAGCAGTTCTTC
TRBJ2-1 | TRBV23-1 | NA | few | CASSQPRLTTVSRKFF | TGCGCCAGCAGTCAACCTAGACTAACAACTGTCTCCAGGAAGTTCTTC
TRBJ2-5 | TRBV9 | TRBD2 | few | CASSSGTSGWKTQYF | TGTGCCAGCAGCTCCGGGACTAGCGGTTGGAAGACCCAGTACTTC
TRBJ2-1 | TRBV11-2 | NA | NA | CASSLFPGVHEQFF | TGTGCCAGCAGCTTATTTCCAGGGGTCCATGAGCAGTTCTTC
TRBJ2-7 | TRBV27 | NA | NA | CASSLSSSAPYEQYF | TGTGCCAGCAGTTTATCGTCCAGCGCCCCCTACGAGCAGTACTTC
TRBJ2-1 | TRBV6-6 | NA | NA | CASSYSISGDYNEQFF | TGTGCCAGCAGTTACTCTATTAGCGGTGATTACAATGAGCAGTTCTTC
TRBJ2-1 | TRBV7-9 | TRBD2 | NA | CASSLSSGGSPEQFF | TGTGCCAGCAGCTTATCTAGCGGGGGCTCTCCTGAGCAGTTCTTC
TRBJ2-1 | TRBV4-1 | NA | NA | CASSQGNGGRYNEQFF | TGCGCCAGCAGCCAAGGTAACGGGGGTAGGTACAATGAGCAGTTCTTC
TRBJ2-2 | TRBV4-3 | TRBD2 | few | CASSHAGTSTGELFF | TGCGCCAGCAGCCATGCCGGGACTAGCACCGGGGAGCTGTTTTTT
TRBJ2-7 | TRBV6-1 | TRBD2 | NA | CASSSGLAAYEQYF | TGTGCCAGCAGCTCGGGACTAGCGGCCTACGAGCAGTACTTC
TRBJ2-7 | TRBV28 | NA | NA | CASSLESYEQYF | TGTGCCAGCAGTTTAGAGTCCTACGAGCAGTACTTC
TRBJ2-2 | TRBV15 | NA | NA | CATSRDKAGNTGELFF | TGTGCCACCAGCAGAGATAAGGCAGGGAACACCGGGGAGCTGTTTTTT
TRBJ1-5 | TRBV15 | NA | NA | CATSREQAGKSNQPQHF | TGTGCCACCAGCAGAGAACAGGCAGGGAAAAGCAATCAGCCCCAGCATTTT
TRBJ2-1 | TRBV7-2 | NA | NA | CASSLTGNEQFF | TGTGCCAGCAGCTTGACAGGAAATGAGCAGTTCTTC
TRBJ2-1 | TRBV6-4 | NA | NA | CASSDSGLGEQFF | TGTGCCAGCAGTGACTCAGGACTTGGGGAGCAGTTCTTC
TRBJ2-5 | TRBV6-5 | NA | NA | CASSIRSGETQYF | TGTGCCAGCAGTATACGATCTGGCGAGACCCAGTACTTC
TRBJ2-7 | TRBV5-1 | NA | once | CASGSGSTGGCEQYF | TGCGCCAGCGGCTCGGGCTCGACAGGAGGCTGCGAGCAGTACTTC
TRBJ1-5 | TRBV18 | NA | NA | CASSPTGTVNQPQHF | TGTGCCAGCTCACCTACAGGGACGGTAAATCAGCCCCAGCATTTT
TRBJ2-3 | TRBV27 | NA | NA | CASSLVTGTDTQYF | TGTGCCAGCAGTTTGGTGACAGGCACAGATACGCAGTATTTT
TRBJ1-4 | TRBV9 | NA | few | CASGSGEGEKLFF | TGTGCCTCAGGTAGCGGGGAGGGCGAAAAACTGTTTTTT
TRBJ2-7 | TRBV7-7 | TRBD2 | NA | CASSLLPGGPEEQYF | TGTGCTAGCAGCTTATTACCGGGAGGGCCGGAAGAGCAGTACTTC